This T cell receptor (beta chain) was sequenced in a study of T-cell memory formation after mild COVID-19. UMIs and sample barcodes were carried by the TCR alpha and TCR beta cDNA libraries that 5'RACE produced using constant-segment primers. TCRdb recomputed calls from the 5' RACE reads with MiXCR, one row per CDR3 protein. The sample lists 250,000 to 350,000 distinct CDR3 sequences, roughly 15% occurring once. The study's findings and limits: The authors did not confirm SARS-CoV-2 specificity of second-wave clones peaking day 37.

This clonotype was found a few times. Its antigen is as yet unknown. Input material: PBMCs or a T cell subset sorted from them (not recorded which). This sequence was found in a man between 18 and 35 years old who had mild COVID-19 (a few samples of this study predate the infection). Cell type and time point are not known.

The CDR3 loop is CASSQARTGTQYF. The CDR3 region has the DNA TGTGCCAGCAGCCAAGCCAGAACGGGGACCCAGTACTTC. This chain links TRBV14 with TRBJ2-5, with unresolved D. The CDR3 has 13 residues. Germline CDR1 and CDR2: SGHDN and FVKESK. V was shortened by 1 base and J by 7 bases, with 10 bases between the two germline ends. The full variable domain, its missing parts supplied by reference TRBV14 and TRBJ2-5, is EAGVTQFPSHSVIEKGQTVTLRCDPISGHDNLYWYRRVMGKEIKFLLHFVKESKQDESGMPNNRFLAERTGGTYSTLKVQPAELEDSGVYFCASSQARTGTQYFGPGTRLLVL.